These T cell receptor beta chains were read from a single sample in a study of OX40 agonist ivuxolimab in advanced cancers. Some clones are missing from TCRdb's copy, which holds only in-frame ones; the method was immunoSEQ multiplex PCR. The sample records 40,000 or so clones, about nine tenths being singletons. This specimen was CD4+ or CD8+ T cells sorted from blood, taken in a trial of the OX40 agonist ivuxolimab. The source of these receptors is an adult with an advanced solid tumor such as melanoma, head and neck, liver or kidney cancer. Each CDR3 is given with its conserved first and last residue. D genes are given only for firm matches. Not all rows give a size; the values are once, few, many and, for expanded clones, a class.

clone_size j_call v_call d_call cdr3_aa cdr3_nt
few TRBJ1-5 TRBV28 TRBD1 CASSYSRGRQPQHF TGTGCCAGCAGTTATAGCAGGGGGAGGCAGCCCCAGCATTTT
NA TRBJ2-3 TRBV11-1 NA CASSLESGGLSDTQYF TGTGCCAGCAGCTTAGAGAGTGGTGGACTCTCGGATACGCAGTATTTT
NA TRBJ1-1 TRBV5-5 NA CASSSMDGENTEAFF TGTGCCAGCAGCTCAATGGACGGAGAAAACACTGAAGCTTTCTTT
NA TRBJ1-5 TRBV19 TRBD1 CASKGEGASQPQHF TGTGCCAGTAAAGGAGAGGGGGCTAGTCAGCCCCAGCATTTT
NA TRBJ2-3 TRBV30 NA CAWTDQRSCTDTQYF TGTGCCTGGACGGATCAGCGCTCTTGCACAGATACGCAGTATTTT
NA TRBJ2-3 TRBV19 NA CASSWGKDTQYF TGTGCCAGTAGTTGGGGGAAAGATACGCAGTATTTT
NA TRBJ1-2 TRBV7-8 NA CASSPLGGTDYGYTF TGTGCCAGCAGCCCACTCGGGGGCACGGACTATGGCTACACCTTC
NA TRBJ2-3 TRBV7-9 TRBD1 CASSSVTGSTDTQYF TGTGCCAGCAGCTCAGTGACAGGGAGCACAGATACGCAGTATTTT
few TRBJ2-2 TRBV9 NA CASSATGELFF TGTGCCAGCAGCGCAACCGGGGAGCTGTTTTTT
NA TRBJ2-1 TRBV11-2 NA CASSFTGSSYNEQFF TGTGCCAGCAGCTTCACAGGTAGCTCCTACAATGAGCAGTTCTTC
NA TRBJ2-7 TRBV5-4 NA CASGREGREEQYF TGTGCCAGCGGTCGCGAGGGGCGCGAGGAGCAGTACTTC